What follows is one T cell receptor (beta chain) and its context. Its antigen remains unidentified. 13 Jbeta primers and 60 Vbeta primers were used for the PCR. Assay: immunoSEQ multiplex PCR; the TCRdb copy retains only in-frame clones and omits some. Among 150,000 or so clones listed, about 80% were seen once. Trimming left V 1 base short and J 0 bases short, with 10 bases between. Germline-derived CDR1 and CDR2 are KGHSH and LQKENI. The CDR3 loop spans 16 amino acids. The entry originates in a study of cytomegalovirus exposure and HLA in healthy donors. Overall study findings and caveats: Being indistinguishable, some V segments were excluded, TRBV6-2 and TRBV6-3 among them. In most subjects, TCR beta sequences reportedly gave accurate predictions of HLA-A and HLA-B alleles.

Material: PBMCs. The chain recombines TRBV18 with TRBJ1-3, with unresolved D. This TCR was sampled from a male donor in good health and CMV-seronegative. The CDR3 region has the DNA TGTGCCAGCTCACCACTCGCGGAAAGCTCTGGAAACACCATATATTTT. Translated, it gives CASSPLAESSGNTIYF.